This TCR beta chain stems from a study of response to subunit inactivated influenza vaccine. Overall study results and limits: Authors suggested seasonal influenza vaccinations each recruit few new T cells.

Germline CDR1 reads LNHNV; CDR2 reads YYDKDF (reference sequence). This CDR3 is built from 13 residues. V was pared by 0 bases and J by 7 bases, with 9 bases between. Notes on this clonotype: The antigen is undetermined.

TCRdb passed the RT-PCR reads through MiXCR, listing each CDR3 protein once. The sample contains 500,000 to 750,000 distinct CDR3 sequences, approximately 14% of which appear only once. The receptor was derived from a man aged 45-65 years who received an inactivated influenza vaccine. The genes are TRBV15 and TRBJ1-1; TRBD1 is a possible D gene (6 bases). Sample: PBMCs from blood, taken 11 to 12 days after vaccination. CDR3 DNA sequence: TGTGCCACCAGCAGAGATCGGACAGATGAAGCTTTCTTT. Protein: CATSRDRTDEAFF.